This TCR beta chain was obtained from a study of blood T cell repertoires in COVID-19. About the study: The origin of the acute and convalescent COVID-19 samples was the United States, Italy and Spain.

Participants were placed into cohorts based on the clinical history they reported. Symptom resolution, clearance, or two negative PCRs marked the recovered donors of Cohort 3. The CDR3 runs to 20 residues. V was pared by 0 bases and J by 2 bases, with 9 bases of the junction left unmatched. CDR1 is SGHRS and CDR2 is YFSETQ in the germline V gene. Methods used by the authors: Using reference gene primer amplification, nucleated cell counts were estimated. The assay was immunoSEQ multiplex PCR, and TCRdb's table has in-frame clones only and misses some. V, J and clone size derive from that table, while D and trimming were established from the DNA sequence. The table has 110,000 to 150,000 clones, 78% seen once.

Sequenced input: PBMCs or T cells enriched from blood (not recorded which). V and J are TRBV5-1 and TRBJ2-1; 15 bases are a match to TRBD2. The receptor comes from a woman aged 45 to 65 who had recovered from COVID-19. CDR3 in amino acids: CASSLAPGLAGGSPYNEQFF. The DNA of the CDR3 is TGCGCCAGCAGCTTGGCTCCGGGACTAGCGGGGGGTAGTCCCTACAATGAGCAGTTCTTC.